This T cell receptor (beta chain) was documented in a study of T cell responses to AZD1222 COVID-19 vaccine. Study as a whole: Whether given at about 4 or about 12 weeks, second doses were pooled.

Germline V gene sequence: CDR1 MNHEY, CDR2 SVGAGI. The V segment lost 7 bases and the J segment 8 bases; nucleotides outside the gene matches: 8. CDR3 size: 14 residues. Assay used: immunoSEQ multiplex PCR; TCRdb lists only in-frame clones, some missing. The data hold 75,000 to 100,000 clones, with about nine tenths observed a single time. This clone is a singleton in its sample. What it binds is not known. Whole-study findings and limits: White British ancestry dominated among donors, who included more females, and clonal diversity was possibly underestimated. An increase in Spike-specific TCR breadth and depth was observed after two AZD1222 doses.

This rearrangement joins TRBV6-5 to TRBJ1-6; TRBD1 matches 7 bases. Here the sequenced sample was peripheral blood, taken on day 0 of AZD1222 vaccination. The sequence was collected from an adult in good health. Written as DNA, the CDR3 is TGTGCCAGCAATCTTAACAGGGGTGATTCACCCCTCCACTTT. Residues: CASNLNRGDSPLHF.